This T cell receptor beta chain was sequenced during a study of T cells in localized non-small cell lung cancer (TCRdb year 2020). For context, the study as a whole: Comparing tumors with uninvolved tumor-adjacent lungs, the study looked at the T cell repertoires of fewer than 250 patients with early-stage NSCLC. A mean age of around 69 years was recorded for the NSCLC patients, of whom 129 were male and some 100 were female. The cohort consisted of approximately 220 treatment-naive NSCLC patients whose localized lung tumors had been resected.

About this clone: What antigen it recognizes has not been identified. Base quality data are lacking; no much larger clone is found one base away.

The germline V gene provides CDR1 KGHSH and CDR2 LQKENI. The CDR3 runs 15 residues from the cysteine to the phenylalanine. The retained sequence is limited to the CDR3, 45 bases, with the frame set at the first base. The V and J ends are trimmed by 2 bases and 3 bases, leaving 13 bases between them. The immunoSEQ Assay was used to sequence TCR beta CDR3 regions from DNA. Processing in the source paper ran as follows. T cell density was computed as TCR beta template counts normalized to usable DNA estimated by amplifying housekeeping genes. Using the preseqR package, richness was estimated by extrapolating to 120,000 templates for tissue samples and 400,000 templates for PBMC samples. Clonality was calculated as one minus Pielou's evenness. Tissue-enriched TCRs were identified by differential abundance testing using productive amino-acid clonotypes, minimum total count 5 and alpha 0.1. The Jaccard Index and the Morisita Overlap Index were used to measure how much the repertoires overlapped between compartments. GLIPH grouped TCR beta CDR3s together with public tetramer-defined viral CDR3s, and a viral motif had to include at least three viral sequences and show V-gene enrichment. TCRdb carries this immuneACCESS record with in-frame sequences only. Its versions omit some clonotypes, under half of them owing to an unresolved V gene in the studies checked, with the rest unexplained. V and J calls and clone size come straight from that table; D and trimming were deduced from the DNA. This sample has 1,500 to 2,000 clones in its table, and roughly 36% of those were observed once. Of the sample, roughly 13% falls within the top ten clones.

On the study overall, not on this receptor specifically: Since the design was exploratory, TCR variables were selected using unadjusted p-values with no false-discovery rate correction. Higher T cell density in blood was associated with longer overall survival, whereas higher clonality in adjacent lung was associated with shorter survival. A median of around 60 of the top 100 tumor clones turned up in the paired uninvolved adjacent lung, and 25 to 30 of those clones also ranked among the top 100 of that same adjacent lung. Because multi-region sequencing of the tumors was not done, intratumor heterogeneity could not be ruled out. Uninvolved tumor-adjacent lung showed the highest T cell clonality, higher than tumor, which suggests more focused antigenic responses in the uninvolved tumor-adjacent lung.

At diagnosis, peripheral blood, uninvolved tumor-adjacent lung and tumor were collected and stored as a combination of fresh-frozen and FFPE material. The TCR sequence derives from a woman aged 35 to 69 with stage I lung adenocarcinoma. Sequencing used lung tumor tissue, obtained before any cancer treatment. The chain was built from TRBV18 and TRBJ1-2; the D gene cannot be resolved reliably. The CDR3 sequence is CASSPRPGEYYGYTF. The DNA sequence reads TGTGCCAGCTCACCAAGGCCGGGAGAATACTATGGCTACACCTTC.